This passage covers 12 T cell receptor beta chains from one sample sequenced in a study of patients and donors after allogeneic stem cell transplantation (dated by TCRdb to 2018 to 2021). The protocol used for the library was RT-PCR. The instrument was a NextSeq 550. TCRdb ran its own pipeline on the public reads, namely fastp trimming at Q25 and MiXCR clone calling, and kept in-frame beta chains. A single entry per CDR3 protein holds the most common genes and DNA from its merged rows. Across this sample there are a few hundred thousand distinct CDR3 sequences, with less than 50% seen only once. The top ten clonotypes cover roughly 10% of the sample. The material sequenced was blood, either unsorted or a sorted T cell fraction (not recorded which). All receptors come from a human donor who was either an allogeneic HSCT recipient or a stem cell or donor lymphocyte infusion donor (not recorded which). It is not recorded whose cells these are; they may come from a transplant donor.

The V and J genes are TRBV20-1 and TRBJ1-3; D might be TRBD1 (5 bases). V lost 3 bases, J lost 2 bases, and 11 bases lay in between. The germline V gene encodes CDR1 DFQATT and CDR2 SNEGSKA (reference sequence). The CDR3 consists of 14 residues. CDR3 DNA: TGCAGTGCTAGTCTCCTGGGACCTGGAAACACCATATATTTT. This gives the protein CSASLLGPGNTIYF.

The CDR3 nucleotides are TGTGCCACCAGTGAAGGGGCAGATACGCAGTATTTT. Translation gives CATSEGADTQYF. The rearrangement uses TRBV24-1 and TRBJ2-3; possible D gene TRBD1, 5 bases. Trimming took 4 bases from V and 4 from J, leaving 5 bases between them. Germline assignment: CDR1 KGHDR and CDR2 SFDVKD. The CDR3 extends over 12 amino acids.

The CDR3 spells CASSQGDRAGNQPQHF. The CDR3 coding sequence is TGTGCCAGCAGCCAAGGTGACAGGGCAGGCAATCAGCCCCAGCATTTT. This sequence joins TRBV3-1 and TRBJ1-5, with 7 bases matching TRBD1. V dropped 1 base and J dropped 2; count of bases not matched to a gene: 5. Germline V CDR1 and CDR2: LGHDT, YNNKEL (reference sequence). This CDR3 region has 16 residues.

V usage is TRBV6-1 and J usage is TRBJ2-5, with D perhaps TRBD2 (6 bases). V lost 2 bases and J lost 5, with 15 bases in between. CDR3 length equals 15 residues. Germline CDR1 and CDR2: MNHNS and SASEGT. CDR3 coding DNA: TGTGCCAGCAGTGAATTACCGGGTGGAGGGGAGACCCAGTACTTC. This codes for CASSELPGGGETQYF.

V and J are TRBV10-2 and TRBJ2-1; D tentatively fits TRBD1 or TRBD2 (5 bases each). Deletions cut 7 bases from V and 8 bases from J, with 12 bases between. The CDR3 is 12 residues long. Per the germline V gene, CDR1 is WSHSY and CDR2 is SAAADI. DNA for the CDR3: TGCGCCAGCACCAGTGGGGGTTATGAGCAGTTCTTC. This gives the protein CASTSGGYEQFF.

The chain employs TRBV13 and TRBJ2-1; 13 bases match TRBD2. Germline V gene data show CDR1 as PRHDT and CDR2 as FYEKMQ (reference sequence). V shed 5 bases and J 6 bases; nucleotides not matched to a gene: 4. The CDR3 loop spans 15 amino acids. The CDR3 DNA reads as TGTGCCAGCAGCCCCACTAGCGGGGGGGTCAATGAGCAGTTCTTC. Residues: CASSPTSGGVNEQFF.

This chain links TRBV4-3 with TRBJ1-5, with D tentatively TRBD1 (5 bases). This CDR3 has 16 amino acids. V dropped 0 bases and J dropped 6 bases, with 15 bases sitting between them. Germline CDR1 is LGHNA and CDR2 is YSLEER. This CDR3 reads CASSQDRAGYGQPQHF. The CDR3 nucleotides read TGCGCCAGCAGCCAAGATCGGGCAGGGTATGGTCAGCCCCAGCATTTT.

This clonotype turned up a few times. This chain uses TRBV7-2 with TRBJ1-1; D remains ambiguous. The CDR3 has 14 residues. Germline CDR1 and CDR2: SGHTA and FQGNSA. The germline V and J ends were trimmed by 1 base and 1 base, with 7 bases remaining between them. The CDR3 nucleotides read TGTGCCAGCAGCTTAGAACAGACGAACACTGAAGCTTTCTTT. This encodes CASSLEQTNTEAFF.

The genes are TRBV4-1 and TRBJ2-2; no firm D call. Germline V gives CDR1 MGHRA, CDR2 YSYEKL. Trimming cost V 5 bases and J 0 bases, with 13 bases left between them. The CDR3 sequence is 16 residues long. CDR3 sequence (DNA): TGCGCCAGCAGCGCAAGATACGGAACGAACACCGGGGAGCTGTTTTTT. The encoded protein is CASSARYGTNTGELFF.

The chain links TRBV7-2 to TRBJ1-3, with D uncertain. The V gene's germline CDR1 is SGHTA and CDR2 FQGNSA. V lost 3 bases to trimming and J lost 0 bases, with 12 bases between them. This CDR3 contains 16 residues. The DNA for the CDR3 is TGTGCCAGCAGCTTGCAGCCGCCCTCCTCTGGAAACACCATATATTTT. It yields the protein CASSLQPPSSGNTIYF.

The V gene is TRBV9, the J gene TRBJ1-2; TRBD1 matches at 8 bases. Unmatched junction bases numbered 11, after V lost 0 bases and J lost 7 bases. This CDR3 region has 16 residues. Germline CDR1 reads SGDLS; CDR2 reads YYNGEE. The CDR3 protein is CASSVAPRTGSFGYTF. In nucleotides, the CDR3 is TGTGCCAGCAGCGTAGCTCCAAGGACAGGGAGTTTTGGCTACACCTTC.

This chain connects TRBV5-4 to TRBJ1-6; 8 bases fit TRBD1. V trimming: 1 base; J trimming: 4 bases; junction bases outside the gene matches: 4. This CDR3 comprises 16 residues. Germline CDR1 SGHNT, CDR2 YYREEE (reference sequence). CDR3 in amino acids: CASSLPWTGYNSPLHF. CDR3 coding DNA: TGTGCCAGCAGCTTGCCTTGGACAGGGTATAATTCACCCCTCCACTTT.